The TCR beta chain described here comes from a study of cytomegalovirus exposure and HLA in healthy donors. Trimming cost V 8 bases and J 3 bases, with 13 bases left between them. CDR3 length: 13 residues. Looked up from germline, CDR1 is MNHNS and CDR2 is SASEGT. The method was immunoSEQ multiplex PCR; TCRdb's version includes in-frame clones alone and lacks a portion of them. The profile shows about 220,000 clones, 80% to 90% of them singletons. This TCR was recovered from a woman in her late teens or twenties in good health and CMV-seronegative. The specimen was PBMCs. The chain joins TRBV6-1 to TRBJ2-5, with D possibly matching TRBD1 (5 bases). The CDR3 spells CASFGQGKETQYF. CDR3 coding DNA: TGTGCCAGCTTCGGGCAGGGCAAAGAGACCCAGTACTTC.